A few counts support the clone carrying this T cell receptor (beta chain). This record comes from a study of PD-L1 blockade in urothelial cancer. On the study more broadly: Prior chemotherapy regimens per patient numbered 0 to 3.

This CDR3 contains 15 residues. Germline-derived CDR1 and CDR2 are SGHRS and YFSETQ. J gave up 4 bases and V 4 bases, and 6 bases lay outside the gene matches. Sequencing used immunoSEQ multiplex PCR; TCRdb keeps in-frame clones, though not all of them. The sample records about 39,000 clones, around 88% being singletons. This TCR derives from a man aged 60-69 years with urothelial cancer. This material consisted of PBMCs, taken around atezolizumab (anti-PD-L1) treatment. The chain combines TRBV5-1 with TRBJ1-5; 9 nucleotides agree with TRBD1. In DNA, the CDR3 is TGCGCCAGCAGCCCTGATGGACAGGGGAATCAGCCCCAGCATTTT. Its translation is CASSPDGQGNQPQHF.